The 9 T cell receptor beta chains presented below share a single source sample, sequenced in a study of molecular identifiers for immune sequencing clone quantification. One entry per CDR3 protein results from TCRdb running MiXCR on the PCR reads. The sample includes 85,000 to 100,000 distinct CDR3 sequences, roughly a fifth of them seen just once. The sequenced material came from naive CD8+ T cells from blood, with Jurkat cell RNA spiked in. Subset here: FACS-sorted CD8+CD4-CCR7+CD45RA+ naive T cells. These receptors were taken from a human donor in good health. Some libraries in this study had Jurkat cell RNA spiked in.

There are many counts of this clonotype. This sequence joins TRBV4-3 and TRBJ2-7; 8 positions agree with TRBD2. The germline V gene has CDR1 LGHNA and CDR2 YSLEER. The CDR3 totals 14 residues. V shed 2 bases and J 4 bases; nucleotides not matched to a gene: 4. The CDR3 is CASSQSVAGYEQYF. The DNA of the CDR3 is TGCGCCAGCAGCCAAAGCGTAGCGGGGTACGAGCAGTACTTC.

In regard to this clonotype: One base away lies a much larger clone, so this may be a sequencing read error. The rearrangement uses TRBV6-2 or TRBV6-3 and TRBJ2-5; D uncertain. From germline, CDR1 is MNHEY and CDR2 SVGEGT. V was clipped by 7 bases and J by 4 bases, with 16 bases between them. The CDR3 runs to 14 residues. In DNA form, the CDR3 reads TGTGCCAGCAAACCCGGGCGGTACCGAGAGACCCAGTACTTC. Amino acid sequence: CASKPGRYRETQYF.

Many counts were recorded for this clonotype. The rearrangement links TRBV12-3 or TRBV12-4 to TRBJ2-3; D call uncertain. The CDR3 totals 13 residues. Trimming shortened V by 6 bases and J by 0 bases, and 7 bases separated the two germline ends. The CDR3 sequence: CASSPKSTDTQYF. The CDR3 DNA is TGTGCCAGCAGCCCCAAAAGCACAGATACGCAGTATTTT.

As concerns this clonotype: This sequence may be a read error, since a much larger clone differs from it by one base. This chain joins TRBV7-7 and TRBJ2-2; no clear D. Germline values: CDR1 SSHAT, CDR2 FNYEAQ (reference sequence). The CDR3 has 13 residues. The CDR3 sequence: CASSSFSGGELFF. In nucleotides, the CDR3 is TGTGCTAGCAGCTCCTTTTCCGGCGGGGAGCTGTTTTTT.

A single count supports this clonotype. V gene TRBV10-3 combines with J gene TRBJ2-6, with unresolved D. Germline CDR1 reads ENHRY; CDR2 reads SYGVKD. The CDR3 totals 18 residues. V lost 4 bases and J 4 bases, leaving 20 bases between the germline ends. CDR3 sequence (DNA): TGTGCCATCAGTGGACAAGGGCCCTCTTACCGCGGGGCCAACGTCCTGACTTTC. Its protein product is CAISGQGPSYRGANVLTF.

The chain combines TRBV4-3 with TRBJ2-7, with D tentatively TRBD1 or TRBD2 (5 bases each). This CDR3 comprises 16 residues. CDR1 is LGHNA and CDR2 is YSLEER in the germline V gene. Between the trimmed V and J ends, which lost 0 bases and 2 bases, there was a span of 14 bases. The CDR3 sequence is CASSQDGTRATYEQYF. The DNA for the CDR3 is TGCGCCAGCAGCCAAGATGGGACGCGAGCGACCTACGAGCAGTACTTC.

This clonotype was observed at least ten times. The chain links TRBV12-3 or TRBV12-4 to TRBJ2-5; D is undetermined. The CDR3 consists of 13 residues. V was trimmed by 6 bases and J by 0 bases, leaving 8 bases between them. DNA for the CDR3: TGTGCCAGCAGCTTGGAAAACCAAGAGACCCAGTACTTC. This codes for CASSLENQETQYF.

This clonotype appeared a few times. The CDR3 region is CASSITPSGRPDEQFF. Written as DNA, the CDR3 is TGTGCCAGTAGTATTACACCTAGCGGGAGACCCGATGAGCAGTTCTTC. This rearrangement joins TRBV19 to TRBJ2-1; 10 nucleotides agree with TRBD2. The CDR3 loop spans 16 amino acids. V trimming: 3 bases; J trimming: 8 bases; junction bases outside the gene matches: 10. Germline loops: CDR1 LNHDA, CDR2 SQIVND (reference sequence).

This clonotype showed up many times. The chain uses TRBV27 and TRBJ2-3, with 7 bases lining up with TRBD1. The CDR3 covers 16 residues. Germline V gene data show CDR1 as MNHEY and CDR2 as SMNVEV (reference sequence). Germline trimming cut 6 bases from V and 3 bases from J; bases unmatched to any gene: 12. The CDR3 protein is CASSPQGVVATDTQYF. As DNA, the CDR3 is TGTGCCAGCAGCCCGCAGGGGGTGGTAGCGACAGATACGCAGTATTTT.